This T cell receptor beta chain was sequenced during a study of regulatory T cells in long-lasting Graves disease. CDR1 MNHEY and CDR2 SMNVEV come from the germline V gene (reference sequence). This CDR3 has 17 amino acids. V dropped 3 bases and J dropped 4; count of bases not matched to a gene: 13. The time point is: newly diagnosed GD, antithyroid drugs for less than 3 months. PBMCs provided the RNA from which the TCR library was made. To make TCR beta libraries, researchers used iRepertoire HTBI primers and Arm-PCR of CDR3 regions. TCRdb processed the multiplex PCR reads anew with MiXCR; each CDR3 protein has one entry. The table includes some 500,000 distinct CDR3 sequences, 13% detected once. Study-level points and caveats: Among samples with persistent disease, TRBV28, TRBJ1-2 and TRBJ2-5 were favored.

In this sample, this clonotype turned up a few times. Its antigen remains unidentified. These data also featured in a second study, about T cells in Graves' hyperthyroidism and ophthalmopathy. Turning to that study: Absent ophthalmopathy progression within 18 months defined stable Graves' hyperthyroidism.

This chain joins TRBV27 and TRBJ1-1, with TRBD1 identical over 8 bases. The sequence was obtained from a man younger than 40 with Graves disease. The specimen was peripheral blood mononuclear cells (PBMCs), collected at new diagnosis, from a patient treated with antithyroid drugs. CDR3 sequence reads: CASSFSAPLTGGTEAFF. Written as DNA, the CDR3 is TGTGCCAGCAGTTTCTCGGCGCCGTTAACAGGGGGCACTGAAGCTTTCTTT.